A selection of T cell receptor beta chains follows, all from one sample in a study of cytomegalovirus exposure and HLA in healthy donors. Clones were sequenced by immunoSEQ multiplex PCR, and TCRdb holds only the in-frame ones, with some missing. The sample lists 140,000 to 150,000 clones, 65% to 80% occurring once. Sequencing was performed on PBMCs. The receptors shown here come from a man aged 40-55 years in good health and CMV-seropositive. The CDR3 runs from the conserved cysteine through the conserved F or W. The order of the fields is V gene, J gene, D gene, clone size, CDR3 DNA, CDR3 protein. A D gene is named only where the DNA matches it firmly. Expanded clones are given a class, and other clones once, few, many or no size at all.

V gene: TRBV10-3
J gene: TRBJ1-1
D gene: TRBD1
clone size: NA
CDR3 DNA: TGTGCCATCAGACAGGGGGTCACTGAAGCTTTCTTT
CDR3 protein: CAIRQGVTEAFF

V gene: TRBV4-2
J gene: TRBJ2-7
D gene: TRBD2
clone size: few
CDR3 DNA: TGTGCCAGCAGCTTGACTAGCGGGACGTTAAACTACGAGCAGTACTTC
CDR3 protein: CASSLTSGTLNYEQYF

V gene: TRBV28
J gene: TRBJ2-1
D gene: TRBD2
clone size: NA
CDR3 DNA: TGTGCCAGCAGGACTAGCGGAAGCTACAATGAGCAGTTCTTC
CDR3 protein: CASRTSGSYNEQFF

V gene: TRBV5-1
J gene: TRBJ1-1
D gene: NA
clone size: NA
CDR3 DNA: TGCGCCAGCACCTTATCCTGGCGGGGTGGCCTCATGAACACTGAAGCTTTCTTT
CDR3 protein: CASTLSWRGGLMNTEAFF

V gene: TRBV9
J gene: TRBJ2-1
D gene: TRBD1
clone size: NA
CDR3 DNA: TGTGCCAGCAGTCCCACAGGGGGCTCCTACAATGAGCAGTTCTTC
CDR3 protein: CASSPTGGSYNEQFF

V gene: TRBV7-2
J gene: TRBJ1-3
D gene: NA
clone size: NA
CDR3 DNA: TGTGCCAGCAGCTTAGCGCAGGGTTCTGGAAACACCATATATTTT
CDR3 protein: CASSLAQGSGNTIYF

V gene: TRBV6-1
J gene: TRBJ1-1
D gene: NA
clone size: NA
CDR3 DNA: TGTGCCAGCACCCAACGGAGACAGGACACTGAAGCTTTCTTT
CDR3 protein: CASTQRRQDTEAFF

V gene: TRBV7-2
J gene: TRBJ1-6
D gene: NA
clone size: NA
CDR3 DNA: TGTGCCAGCAGCTTAGTCGGCAGGGCGATTACATCACCCCTCCACTTT
CDR3 protein: CASSLVGRAITSPLHF

V gene: TRBV28
J gene: TRBJ2-3
D gene: TRBD1
clone size: NA
CDR3 DNA: TGTGCCAGCAGCGGGACAGGGCGGGTTCAAACAGATACGCAGTATTTT
CDR3 protein: CASSGTGRVQTDTQYF

V gene: TRBV18
J gene: TRBJ1-2
D gene: NA
clone size: NA
CDR3 DNA: TGTGCCAGCTCACCAATACAGGACTCGTGGGGAGGCACCTTC
CDR3 protein: CASSPIQDSWGGTF

V gene: TRBV7-9
J gene: TRBJ1-4
D gene: NA
clone size: few
CDR3 DNA: TGTGCCAGCAGCGTCGACAATAACAGAGAAAAACTGTTTTTT
CDR3 protein: CASSVDNNREKLFF

V gene: TRBV7-2
J gene: TRBJ2-1
D gene: NA
clone size: NA
CDR3 DNA: TGTGCCAGCAGCGTAGCCACAGGGAATGAGCAGTTCTTC
CDR3 protein: CASSVATGNEQFF

V gene: TRBV9
J gene: TRBJ2-1
D gene: NA
clone size: NA
CDR3 DNA: TGTGCCAGCAGCGTGGGGGCCGCGGCAGGACTGCAGTTCTTC
CDR3 protein: CASSVGAAAGLQFF

V gene: TRBV2
J gene: TRBJ2-1
D gene: TRBD2
clone size: NA
CDR3 DNA: TGTGCCAGCAGTGGCGGGAGGGGCCACAATGAGCAGTTCTTC
CDR3 protein: CASSGGRGHNEQFF

V gene: TRBV6-1
J gene: TRBJ1-4
D gene: NA
clone size: NA
CDR3 DNA: TGTGCCAGCAAGCCGGGATTACCGCATGAAAAACTGTTTTTT
CDR3 protein: CASKPGLPHEKLFF

V gene: TRBV15
J gene: TRBJ2-7
D gene: NA
clone size: NA
CDR3 DNA: TGTGCCACCAGCAGAGATAAAGGGACTCGCAGTTACGAGCAGTACTTC
CDR3 protein: CATSRDKGTRSYEQYF

V gene: TRBV7-2
J gene: TRBJ1-5
D gene: NA
clone size: NA
CDR3 DNA: TGTGCCAGCACCCCTCCGGGGGGGGGCAATCAGCCCCAGCATTTT
CDR3 protein: CASTPPGGGNQPQHF

V gene: TRBV27
J gene: TRBJ1-2
D gene: NA
clone size: NA
CDR3 DNA: TGTGCCAGCGCTCGACTCTTTCGACAGGAAACAAACTATGGCTACACCTTC
CDR3 protein: CASARLFRQETNYGYTF

V gene: TRBV4-1
J gene: TRBJ2-1
D gene: NA
clone size: NA
CDR3 DNA: TGCGCCAGCAGGGGGCTGAAGCAGGGGAATAATGAGCAGTTCTTC
CDR3 protein: CASRGLKQGNNEQFF

V gene: TRBV18
J gene: TRBJ1-1
D gene: TRBD1
clone size: NA
CDR3 DNA: TGTGCCAGCTCACCATCAGGGGGATCTGAAGCTTTCTTT
CDR3 protein: CASSPSGGSEAFF

V gene: TRBV7-2
J gene: TRBJ2-7
D gene: NA
clone size: NA
CDR3 DNA: TGTGCCAGCAGCTTTACTAGCAGCTACGAGCAGTACTTC
CDR3 protein: CASSFTSSYEQYF

V gene: TRBV6-5
J gene: TRBJ2-1
D gene: NA
clone size: few
CDR3 DNA: TGTGCCCGTGGGGGCGGCAGCTCCTACAATGAGCAGTTCTTC
CDR3 protein: CARGGGSSYNEQFF

V gene: TRBV11-1
J gene: TRBJ2-7
D gene: TRBD1
clone size: NA
CDR3 DNA: TGTGCCAGCAGCAGAACGGGACAGGACTCCTACGAGCAGTACTTC
CDR3 protein: CASSRTGQDSYEQYF

V gene: TRBV2
J gene: TRBJ2-7
D gene: TRBD1
clone size: NA
CDR3 DNA: TGTGCCAGCAGTGACAGGGGGCCTGAGCAGTACTTC
CDR3 protein: CASSDRGPEQYF

V gene: TRBV21-1
J gene: TRBJ2-5
D gene: NA
clone size: NA
CDR3 DNA: TGTGCCATCCAACCCGAGGTCGAGAGCGGGAGCAGAGAGACCCAGTACTTC
CDR3 protein: CAIQPEVESGSRETQYF

V gene: TRBV7-7
J gene: TRBJ2-1
D gene: NA
clone size: few
CDR3 DNA: TGTGCCAGCAGCTTAGGAATTGCGTTAGTATACAATGAGCAGTTCTTC
CDR3 protein: CASSLGIALVYNEQFF

V gene: TRBV6-4
J gene: TRBJ2-3
D gene: TRBD2
clone size: few
CDR3 DNA: TGTGCCAGCAGTGACAAGGGCGGGAGCTCAGATACGCAGTATTTT
CDR3 protein: CASSDKGGSSDTQYF

V gene: TRBV7-9
J gene: TRBJ2-2
D gene: TRBD2
clone size: NA
CDR3 DNA: TGTGCCAGCAGCCTACTAGCGGGAGGTGGCGGGGAGCTGTTTTTT
CDR3 protein: CASSLLAGGGGELFF

V gene: TRBV4-3
J gene: TRBJ2-1
D gene: TRBD2
clone size: NA
CDR3 DNA: TGCGCCAGCAGCCAAGATTCGCCTAGCGGGAGTTCCTACAATGAGCAGTTCTTC
CDR3 protein: CASSQDSPSGSSYNEQFF

V gene: TRBV7-9
J gene: TRBJ2-1
D gene: NA
clone size: NA
CDR3 DNA: TGTGCCAGCAGCTCCGGGACATTCCTTTTAGGTGAGCAGTTCTTC
CDR3 protein: CASSSGTFLLGEQFF

V gene: TRBV15
J gene: TRBJ1-6
D gene: NA
clone size: NA
CDR3 DNA: TGTGCCACCAGCAGAGGGGGCGGCTCCTATAATTCACCCCTCCACTTT
CDR3 protein: CATSRGGGSYNSPLHF

V gene: TRBV7-3
J gene: TRBJ2-1
D gene: TRBD2
clone size: NA
CDR3 DNA: TGTGCCAGCAGCTTAAACCCCAATAGCGGGAGGCGGCACAATGAGCAGTTCTTC
CDR3 protein: CASSLNPNSGRRHNEQFF

V gene: TRBV6-1
J gene: TRBJ2-7
D gene: TRBD1
clone size: NA
CDR3 DNA: TGTGCCAGCAATCCCGGTACAGGGGAGTACGAGCAGTACTTC
CDR3 protein: CASNPGTGEYEQYF

V gene: TRBV29-1
J gene: TRBJ1-2
D gene: NA
clone size: NA
CDR3 DNA: TGCAGCGTTTCGACAGACGATGGCTACACCTTC
CDR3 protein: CSVSTDDGYTF

V gene: TRBV5-1
J gene: TRBJ2-1
D gene: NA
clone size: once
CDR3 DNA: TGCGCCAGCAGCTGGAGGGACGCCGACAATGAGCAGTTCTTC
CDR3 protein: CASSWRDADNEQFF

V gene: TRBV10-3
J gene: TRBJ2-4
D gene: TRBD2
clone size: once
CDR3 DNA: TGTGCCATCAGTGAGACCCCCCAGCGGGGGGGCCAAAACAGTCAGTACTTC
CDR3 protein: CAISETPQRGGQNSQYF

V gene: TRBV2
J gene: TRBJ2-1
D gene: TRBD2
clone size: NA
CDR3 DNA: TGTGCCAGCAGCGCTCCGGGACTAGCCGGGTACAATGAGCAGTTCTTC
CDR3 protein: CASSAPGLAGYNEQFF

V gene: TRBV5-1
J gene: TRBJ1-2
D gene: TRBD1
clone size: NA
CDR3 DNA: TGCGCCAGCAGCCCCGGGACAGGGGGTTATGGCTACACCTTC
CDR3 protein: CASSPGTGGYGYTF

V gene: TRBV28
J gene: TRBJ2-1
D gene: NA
clone size: NA
CDR3 DNA: TGTGCCAGCATCGGTAGCAGATACAATGAGCAGTTCTTC
CDR3 protein: CASIGSRYNEQFF

V gene: TRBV7-2
J gene: TRBJ2-7
D gene: NA
clone size: NA
CDR3 DNA: TGTGCCAGCCTAGCCCCAGGCTCCTACGAGCAGTACTTC
CDR3 protein: CASLAPGSYEQYF

V gene: TRBV9
J gene: TRBJ2-1
D gene: TRBD2
clone size: NA
CDR3 DNA: TGTGCCAGCAGCCCCCTAGCGGGAGGACTCCAGGATGAGCAGTTCTTC
CDR3 protein: CASSPLAGGLQDEQFF

V gene: TRBV7-9
J gene: TRBJ2-1
D gene: NA
clone size: NA
CDR3 DNA: TGTGCCAGCAGCTTGATCGGCCTAGTGTCCTACAATGAGCAGTTCTTC
CDR3 protein: CASSLIGLVSYNEQFF

V gene: TRBV5-1
J gene: TRBJ2-1
D gene: NA
clone size: NA
CDR3 DNA: TGCGCCAGCAGCAGCGAAGGTGAGCAGTTCTTC
CDR3 protein: CASSSEGEQFF

V gene: TRBV28
J gene: TRBJ2-1
D gene: NA
clone size: NA
CDR3 DNA: TGTGCCAGCAGTTTCCTGAGCCCCCCGATCCAGTTCTTC
CDR3 protein: CASSFLSPPIQFF

V gene: TRBV5-4
J gene: TRBJ1-1
D gene: TRBD1
clone size: NA
CDR3 DNA: TGTGCCAGCAGCCGGCCCGGACAGGGGCTCACTGAAGCTTTCTTT
CDR3 protein: CASSRPGQGLTEAFF

V gene: TRBV7-2
J gene: TRBJ2-3
D gene: NA
clone size: few
CDR3 DNA: TGTGCCAGCAGCTTACAGGGTTCGGCAGATACGCAGTATTTT
CDR3 protein: CASSLQGSADTQYF

V gene: TRBV18
J gene: TRBJ2-7
D gene: NA
clone size: NA
CDR3 DNA: TGTGCCAGCTCCCAAGACAGATACGAGCAGTACTTC
CDR3 protein: CASSQDRYEQYF

V gene: TRBV14
J gene: TRBJ2-1
D gene: TRBD2
clone size: NA
CDR3 DNA: TGTGCCAGCAGCCCGGGACTAGCGGGAGGCAATGAGCAGTTCTTC
CDR3 protein: CASSPGLAGGNEQFF

V gene: TRBV28
J gene: TRBJ2-1
D gene: TRBD1
clone size: NA
CDR3 DNA: TGTGCCAGCAGGACAGGGATCCACAATGAGCAGTTCTTC
CDR3 protein: CASRTGIHNEQFF

V gene: TRBV7-6
J gene: TRBJ2-6
D gene: TRBD1
clone size: NA
CDR3 DNA: TGTGCCAGCAGCCCAGGGGGCGCACGCCGAAGCTCTGGGGCCAACGTCCTGACTTTC
CDR3 protein: CASSPGGARRSSGANVLTF

V gene: TRBV7-9
J gene: TRBJ2-3
D gene: NA
clone size: NA
CDR3 DNA: TGTGCCAGCACCGATCCCCCGGGGGATACGCAGTATTTT
CDR3 protein: CASTDPPGDTQYF

V gene: TRBV7-9
J gene: TRBJ1-4
D gene: NA
clone size: NA
CDR3 DNA: TGTGCCAGCAGCTTAGGGGGCAGGGATGCAACTAATGAAAAACTGTTTTTT
CDR3 protein: CASSLGGRDATNEKLFF